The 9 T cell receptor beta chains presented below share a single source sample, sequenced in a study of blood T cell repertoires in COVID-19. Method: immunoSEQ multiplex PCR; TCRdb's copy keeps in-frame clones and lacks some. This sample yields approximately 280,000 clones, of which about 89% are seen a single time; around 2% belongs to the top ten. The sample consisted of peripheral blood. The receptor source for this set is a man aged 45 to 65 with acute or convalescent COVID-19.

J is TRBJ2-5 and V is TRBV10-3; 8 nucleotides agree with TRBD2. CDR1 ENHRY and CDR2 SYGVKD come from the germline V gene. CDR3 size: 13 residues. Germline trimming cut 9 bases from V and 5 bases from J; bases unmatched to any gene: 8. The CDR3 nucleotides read TGTGCCATAGCGGGGGAGGACGGGGAGACCCAGTACTTC. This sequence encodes CAIAGEDGETQYF.

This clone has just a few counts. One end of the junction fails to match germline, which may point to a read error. For the CDR3, the DNA is TGTGCTAGCAGCTTAGTTGCCAGCCCAGGGGAGACCCAGTACTTC. Encoded protein: CASSLVASPGETQYF. The chain is built from TRBV7-7 and TRBJ2-5; possibly TRBD1 for D (5 bases). The CDR3 contains 15 residues. Germline V gene data show CDR1 as SSHAT and CDR2 as FNYEAQ (reference sequence).

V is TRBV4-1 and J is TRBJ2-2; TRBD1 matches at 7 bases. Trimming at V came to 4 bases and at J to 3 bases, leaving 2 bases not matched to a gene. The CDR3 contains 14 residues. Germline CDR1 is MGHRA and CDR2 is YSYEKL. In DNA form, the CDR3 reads TGCGCCAGCAGCCGGGACAGCTACACCGGGGAGCTGTTTTTT. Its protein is CASSRDSYTGELFF.

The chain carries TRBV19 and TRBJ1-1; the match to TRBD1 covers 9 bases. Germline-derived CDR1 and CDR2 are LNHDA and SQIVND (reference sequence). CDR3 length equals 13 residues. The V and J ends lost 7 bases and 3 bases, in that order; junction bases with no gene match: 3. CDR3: CASTWTGDTEAFF. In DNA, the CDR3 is TGTGCCAGTACCTGGACAGGGGACACTGAAGCTTTCTTT. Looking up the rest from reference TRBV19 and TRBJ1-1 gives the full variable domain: DGGITQSPKYLFRKEGQNVTLSCEQNLNHDAMYWYRQDPGQGLRLIYYSQIVNDFQKGDIAEGYSVSREKKESFPLTVTSAQKNPTAFYLCASTWTGDTEAFFGQGTRLTVV.

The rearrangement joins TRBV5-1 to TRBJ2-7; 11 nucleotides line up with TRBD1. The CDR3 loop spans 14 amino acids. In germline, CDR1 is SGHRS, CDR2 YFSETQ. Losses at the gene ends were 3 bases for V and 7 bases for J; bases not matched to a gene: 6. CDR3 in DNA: TGCGCCAGCAGCTACGGACAGGGGGCTTGGGAGCAGTACTTC. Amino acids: CASSYGQGAWEQYF.

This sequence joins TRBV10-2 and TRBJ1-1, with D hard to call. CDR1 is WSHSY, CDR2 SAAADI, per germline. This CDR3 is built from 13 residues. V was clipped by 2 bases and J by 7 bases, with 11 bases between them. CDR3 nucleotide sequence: TGCGCCAGCAGTGAGGCGGGAAGGTTTGAAGCTTTCTTT. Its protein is CASSEAGRFEAFF.

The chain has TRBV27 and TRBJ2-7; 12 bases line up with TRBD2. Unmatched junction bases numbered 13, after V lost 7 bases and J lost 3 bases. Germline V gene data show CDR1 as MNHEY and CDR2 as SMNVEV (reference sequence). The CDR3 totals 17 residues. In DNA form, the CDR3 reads TGTGCCAGCACCTCGACTAGCGGGGGTCCAAACCTCTACGAGCAGTACTTC. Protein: CASTSTSGGPNLYEQYF.

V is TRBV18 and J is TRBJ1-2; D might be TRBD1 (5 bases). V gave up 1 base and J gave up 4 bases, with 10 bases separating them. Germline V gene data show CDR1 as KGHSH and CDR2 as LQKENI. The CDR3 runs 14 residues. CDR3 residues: CASSPRDSSYGYTF. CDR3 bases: TGTGCCAGCTCACCACGAGACAGCAGCTATGGCTACACCTTC.

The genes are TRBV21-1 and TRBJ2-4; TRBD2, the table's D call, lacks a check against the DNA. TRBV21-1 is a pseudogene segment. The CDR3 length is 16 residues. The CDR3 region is CASSSPRGLAKNIQYF. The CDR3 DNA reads TGTGCCAGCAGCAGCCCCCGGGGACTAGCCAAAAACATTCAGTACTTC.